One sample yielded the 4 T cell receptor beta chains listed below, sequenced in a study of blood T cell repertoires in COVID-19. The table came from immunoSEQ multiplex PCR; TCRdb's copy has only in-frame clones and leaves some out. Among a few hundred thousand clones listed, about 79% were seen once. The specimen sequenced was peripheral blood. Every receptor here comes from a man at least 80 years old with acute or convalescent COVID-19.

The rearrangement uses TRBV7-2 and TRBJ1-2, with 9 nucleotides matching TRBD1. Per germline, CDR1 SGHTA and CDR2 FQGNSA. The CDR3 contains 15 residues. The V and J ends lost 3 bases and 7 bases, in that order; junction bases with no gene match: 9. CDR3 in DNA: TGTGCCAGCAGCTTCTCACAGGGGGCCGTAGGTGGCTACACCTTC. Translated, it gives CASSFSQGAVGGYTF.

The chain is built from TRBV4-2 and TRBJ1-3, with 9 bases lining up with TRBD1. The CDR3 has 16 amino acids. The V gene's germline CDR1 is LGHNA and CDR2 YNFKEQ. V was clipped by 3 bases and J by 2 bases; unmatched bases: 5. The CDR3 bases are TGTGCCAGCAGCCAGGGGGACAGGGACCCTGGAAACACCATATATTTT. It translates to CASSQGDRDPGNTIYF.

Details on this clone: Other DNA sequences in the sample encode the same CDR3. V and J are TRBV5-1 and TRBJ2-1; D not resolved. The V end lost 0 bases, the J end lost 2 bases, and 6 bases lay between the germline ends. Germline V lookup: CDR1 SGHRS, CDR2 YFSETQ. This CDR3 region has 14 residues. The CDR3 region has the DNA TGCGCCAGCAGCTTGGGCGGTGCCTACAATGAGCAGTTCTTC. Amino acids: CASSLGGAYNEQFF.

This chain connects TRBV3-1 (or the pseudogene TRBV3-2) to TRBJ2-1; 9 bases fit TRBD1. Germline lookup yields CDR1 LGHDT and CDR2 YNNKEL (reference sequence). The CDR3 length is 14 residues. V trimming: 4 bases; J trimming: 9 bases; junction bases outside the gene matches: 7. The CDR3 coding sequence is TGTGCCAGCAGCCCCTTACAGGGGGCGGTTGAGCAGTTCTTC. Translating gives CASSPLQGAVEQFF.